The T cell receptor (beta chain) under discussion was sequenced for a study of vaccination and CD4 T cells after COVID-19. Study details: The study collected post-vaccine samples a median around 77 days after dose two, with a range of 14 to 241. Whole-study results and caveats: The great majority, 304 of 307 vaccine-specific clones, proved spike mono-reactive in convalescent patients.

The Oncomine TCR Beta short-read assay sequenced DNA from cultured CD4+ T cells. Each CDR3 protein gets one entry after TCRdb re-called the PCR reads with MiXCR. The sample includes around 11,000 distinct CDR3 sequences, around 41% seen only once; the top ten take 11%. Treatment in this sample: approximately 10-day PBMC culture with coronavirus spike peptide pools or control peptides (ViraFEST assay). The culture of 2 million or so PBMCs per well included roughly 10 IU/ml IL-2 and roughly 9.7 ug/ml peptide pools. Germline V lookup: CDR1 SEHNR, CDR2 FQNEAQ (reference sequence). Trimming left V 3 bases short and J 4 bases short, with 10 bases between. This CDR3 comprises 14 residues. A word on this clonotype: Its cognate antigen is unknown.

The receptor was isolated from a human donor who had recovered from COVID-19. The chain is built from TRBV7-9 and TRBJ1-5, with TRBD1 as a possible D gene (6 bases). Sequences were derived from CD4+ T cells from blood, cultured in vitro, sampled after SARS-CoV-2 vaccination. The CDR3 loop reads CASSFQGRNQPQHF. The CDR3 nucleotides read TGTGCCAGCAGCTTTCAGGGGAGGAATCAGCCCCAGCATTTT.